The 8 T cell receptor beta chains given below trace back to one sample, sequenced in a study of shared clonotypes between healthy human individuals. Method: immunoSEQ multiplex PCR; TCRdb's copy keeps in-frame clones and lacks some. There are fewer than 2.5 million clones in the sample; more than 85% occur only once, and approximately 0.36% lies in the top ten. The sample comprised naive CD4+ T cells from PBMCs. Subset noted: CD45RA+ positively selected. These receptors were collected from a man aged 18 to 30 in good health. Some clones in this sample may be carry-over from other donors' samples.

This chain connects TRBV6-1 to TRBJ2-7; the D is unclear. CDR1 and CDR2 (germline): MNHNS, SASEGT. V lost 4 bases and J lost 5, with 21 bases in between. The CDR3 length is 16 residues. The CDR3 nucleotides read TGTGCCAGCAGTGGGGCCATGGTGGAGATCGACCACGAGCAGTACTTC. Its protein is CASSGAMVEIDHEQYF.

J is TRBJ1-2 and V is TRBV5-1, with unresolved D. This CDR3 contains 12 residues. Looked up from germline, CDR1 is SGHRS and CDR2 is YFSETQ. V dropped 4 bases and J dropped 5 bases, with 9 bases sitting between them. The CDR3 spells CASSPPGYGYTF. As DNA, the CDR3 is TGCGCCAGCAGCCCCCCGGGGTATGGCTACACCTTC.

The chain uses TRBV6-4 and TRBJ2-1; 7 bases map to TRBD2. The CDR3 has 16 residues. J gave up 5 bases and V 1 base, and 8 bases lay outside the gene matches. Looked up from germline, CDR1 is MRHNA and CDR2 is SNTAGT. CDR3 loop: CASSDFGASGNNEQFF. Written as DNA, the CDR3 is TGTGCCAGCAGTGACTTTGGGGCTAGCGGCAACAATGAGCAGTTCTTC.

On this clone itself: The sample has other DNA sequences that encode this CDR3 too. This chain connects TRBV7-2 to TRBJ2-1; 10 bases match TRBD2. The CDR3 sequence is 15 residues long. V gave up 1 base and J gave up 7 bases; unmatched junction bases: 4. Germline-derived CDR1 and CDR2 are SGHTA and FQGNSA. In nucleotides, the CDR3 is TGTGCCAGCAGCTTAGGGCTAGCGGGAGTAAATGAGCAGTTCTTC. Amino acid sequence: CASSLGLAGVNEQFF.

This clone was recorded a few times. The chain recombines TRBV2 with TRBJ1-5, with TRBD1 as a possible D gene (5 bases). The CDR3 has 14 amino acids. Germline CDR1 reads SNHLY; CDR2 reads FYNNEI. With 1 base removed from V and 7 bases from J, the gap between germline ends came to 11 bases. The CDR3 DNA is TGTGCCAGCAGTGAAGAGGCAGGGAGCCAGCCCCAGCATTTT. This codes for CASSEEAGSQPQHF.

DNA of the CDR3: TGTGCCGCGGTGGGGACAGGGCGAGAGACCCAGTACTTC. Translated: CAAVGTGRETQYF. The chain couples TRBV6-1 to TRBJ2-5, with 9 positions matching TRBD1. J gave up 4 bases and V 11 bases, and 8 bases lay outside the gene matches. CDR1 is MNHNS, CDR2 SASEGT, per germline. The CDR3 is 13 amino acids.

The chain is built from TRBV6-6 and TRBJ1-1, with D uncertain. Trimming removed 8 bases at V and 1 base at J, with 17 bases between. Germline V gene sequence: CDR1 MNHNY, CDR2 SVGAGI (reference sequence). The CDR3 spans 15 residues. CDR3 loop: CASLNARSTNTEAFF. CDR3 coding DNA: TGTGCCAGCCTGAATGCCAGATCTACGAACACTGAAGCTTTCTTT.

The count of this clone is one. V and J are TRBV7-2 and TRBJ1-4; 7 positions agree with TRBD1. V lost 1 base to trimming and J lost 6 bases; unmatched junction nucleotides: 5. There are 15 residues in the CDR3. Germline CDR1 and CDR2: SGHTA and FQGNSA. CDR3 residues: CASSLGQGMYEKLFF. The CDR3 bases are TGTGCCAGCAGCTTAGGACAGGGAATGTATGAAAAACTGTTTTTT.